The source of this T cell receptor beta chain is a study of OX40 agonist ivuxolimab in advanced cancers. Broadly, across the study: Ivuxolimab, which targeted the costimulatory receptor OX40 (CD134), was an agonistic, fully human IgG2 monoclonal antibody. The paper describes the monotherapy dose-escalation part (N of about 47 patients) of the phase I trial of ivuxolimab. Partial responses occurred in three dose-escalation patients: two with cutaneous melanoma and one with hepatocellular carcinoma. Patients were allowed to have had prior anti-PD-1, anti-PD-L1 or anti-CTLA-4 therapy, and less than 45% of the dose-escalation patients had previously received checkpoint inhibitors. The point of sequencing TCRbeta in the periphery was to test whether ivuxolimab changed TCR sequence diversity and drove clonal T-cell expansion. Intravenous ivuxolimab was administered to patients every 2 weeks at six dose levels: 0.01, 0.1, 0.3, 1.5, 3 and 10 mg/kg. In the dose-escalation cohort, 82.7% of patients were male, and the mean age was approximately 55 years, with a range of about 20 to 90. Among the roughly 54 dose-escalation patients, some 20 had hepatocellular carcinoma, 15 or so melanoma, 9 renal cell carcinoma and 9 head and neck cancer. Points the paper makes about the study in general: In partial responders in the 0.1-3.0 mg/kg groups, normalized peripheral clonal expansion was found to be among the lowest, especially among CD8+ T cells. The antigen specificity of the clonally expanded peripheral T cells was not determined. Clonal expansion of both CD4+ and CD8+ blood T cells was observed from baseline to week 6 at doses 0.1 to 3.0 mg/kg. After ivuxolimab, expanded clones were on average more numerous among CD8+ T cells than among CD4+ T cells. Low levels of normalized T-cell clonal expansion were also seen in some patients who did not respond.

Genomic DNA was extracted from sorted cells for sequencing of the TCRbeta CDR3 region. The immunoSEQ Assay was used to sequence the TCRbeta CDR3 regions. As stored in TCRdb, this immuneACCESS dataset retains in-frame rearrangements with V and J assigned. A fraction of the clones does not appear; measured against another copy, unresolved V genes explain less than half of the discrepancy, and the remainder lacks a known reason. Here the sample has around 150,000 clones; just over 90% occur a single time. Of the sample, roughly 1.1% falls within the top ten clones. The germline V end is reduced by 0 bases and the J end by 6 bases; junction bases left unmatched: 10. Reading from cysteine to phenylalanine, the CDR3 counts 17 amino acids. Solely the CDR3 DNA is kept, with 51 bases framed from the first base. CDR1 and CDR2 (SGHRS, YFSETQ) derive from the germline V gene. As to this clone: Its antigen remains undetermined. There are no base qualities to consult, and no much larger clone falls within one base.

Patients with autoimmune disease history or receiving systemic immunosuppression were excluded from the trial. Peripheral blood for TCR sequencing was collected from all dose cohorts at baseline, on cycle 4 day 1, and on cycle 7 day 1. The samples were drawn from a first-in-human, open-label, multicenter phase I dose-escalation trial of ivuxolimab. Adults with locally advanced or metastatic melanoma, renal cell, hepatocellular, or head and neck squamous cell carcinoma were enrolled in the trial. Before TCR sequencing, CD4+ T cells and CD8+ T cells from peripheral blood were sorted into separate populations.

The source of this sequence is an adult with an advanced solid tumor such as melanoma, head and neck, liver or kidney cancer. Source: CD4+ or CD8+ T cells sorted from blood, taken in a trial of the OX40 agonist ivuxolimab. The chain couples TRBV5-1 to TRBJ1-2, with TRBD1 identical over 11 junction bases. CDR3 reads: CASSLALRTGGADGYTF. The nucleotides are TGCGCCAGCAGCTTGGCCTTGAGGACAGGGGGCGCGGATGGCTACACCTTC.